These 12 T cell receptor beta chains were sequenced from one sample in a study of T cell repertoires in cytomegalovirus infection. TCRdb itself ran the reads through MiXCR, one entry per CDR3 protein. The sample lists 200,000 to 300,000 distinct CDR3 sequences, approximately 13% occurring once. Sequences were obtained from PBMCs. Receptor source: a human donor in good health (CMV status not recorded). Some clones in this sample may be carry-over from other donors' samples.

V usage is TRBV29-1 and J usage is TRBJ2-7, with 9 positions matching TRBD1. The CDR3 extends over 12 amino acids. Germline trimming cut 4 bases from V and 7 bases from J; bases unmatched to any gene: 5. CDR1 and CDR2 (germline): SQVTM, ANQGSEA. CDR3: CSVGTGEGEQYF. The CDR3 bases are TGCAGCGTTGGGACAGGGGAGGGAGAGCAGTACTTC.

The chain links TRBV7-3 to TRBJ2-5; TRBD1 matches at 11 bases. Germline CDR1 and CDR2: SGHTA and FQGTGA. J gave up 5 bases and V 5 bases, and 7 bases lay outside the gene matches. This CDR3 has 15 amino acids. CDR3: CASSPRTGGSETQYF. CDR3 DNA: TGTGCCAGCAGCCCTAGGACAGGGGGCAGCGAGACCCAGTACTTC.

Concerning this clonotype itself: This could be a read error, since a much larger clone is one nucleotide away. The CDR3 coding sequence is TGTGCCAGCAGTACCCTTCGTCGGCTCCAGCATTTT. As protein: CASSTLRRLQHF. The V and J genes are TRBV28 and TRBJ1-5; D is unclear. Looked up from germline, CDR1 is MDHEN and CDR2 is SYDVKM. CDR3 length equals 12 residues. The V end lost 5 bases, the J end lost 12 bases, and 14 bases lay between the germline ends.

The chain couples TRBV19 to TRBJ2-1; the D is unclear. Trimming shortened V by 3 bases and J by 8 bases, and 8 bases separated the two germline ends. The CDR3 is made up of 12 amino acids. Germline V gene lookup returns CDR1 LNHDA and CDR2 SQIVND (reference sequence). The CDR3 coding sequence is TGTGCCAGTAGTATTCGCGGCTATGAGCAGTTCTTC. This translates into CASSIRGYEQFF. Full variable domain (remainder filled in from reference TRBV19 and TRBJ2-1): DGGITQSPKYLFRKEGQNVTLSCEQNLNHDAMYWYRQDPGQGLRLIYYSQIVNDFQKGDIAEGYSVSREKKESFPLTVTSAQKNPTAFYLCASSIRGYEQFFGPGTRLTVL.

This clonotype has ten or more counts. The V and J genes are TRBV6-6 and TRBJ1-3; D may be TRBD1 (5 bases). Trimming shortened V by 6 bases and J by 0 bases, and 12 bases separated the two germline ends. Germline lookup yields CDR1 MNHNY and CDR2 SVGAGI (reference sequence). The CDR3 totals 15 residues. CDR3 amino acids: CASSVKGFSGNTIYF. CDR3 DNA: TGTGCCAGCAGCGTAAAGGGGTTCTCTGGAAACACCATATATTTT.

This clonotype was counted ten times or more. The chain joins TRBV12-3 or TRBV12-4 to TRBJ2-6, with TRBD2 as a possible D gene (5 bases). This CDR3 is 15 amino acids long. V was shortened by 3 bases and J by 8 bases, with 14 bases between the two germline ends. CDR3 nucleotides: TGTGCCAGCAGTTTTTCGTCGGCGGGCCCCAACGTCCTGACTTTC. It codes for CASSFSSAGPNVLTF.

This clonotype was seen ten or more times. The rearrangement joins TRBV20-1 to TRBJ2-7, with 8 bases identical to TRBD2. The ends lost 2 bases at V and 2 bases at J; junction bases unmatched: 5. Per germline, CDR1 DFQATT and CDR2 SNEGSKA (reference sequence). The CDR3 contains 14 residues. The CDR3 is CSARLAGNTYEQYF. As DNA, the CDR3 is TGCAGTGCTAGACTAGCGGGTAATACCTACGAGCAGTACTTC.

The chain employs TRBV10-3 and TRBJ1-1; no clear D. V lost 6 bases to trimming and J lost 1 base, with 12 bases between them. Germline V gene sequence: CDR1 ENHRY, CDR2 SYGVKD. The CDR3 is 14 residues long. This CDR3 reads CAIREQRWNTEAFF. The CDR3 nucleotides read TGTGCCATCAGAGAACAGCGGTGGAACACTGAAGCTTTCTTT.

In this sample, this clonotype turned up many times. The rearrangement uses TRBV6-2 or TRBV6-3 and TRBJ2-1; 7 bases map to TRBD2. Germline V CDR1 and CDR2: MNHEY, SVGEGT. V shed 6 bases and J 3 bases; nucleotides not matched to a gene: 5. The CDR3 sequence is 14 residues long. The CDR3 DNA sequence: TGTGCCAGCAGCCGCAGCGGGGTCTACAATGAGCAGTTCTTC. Translating it yields CASSRSGVYNEQFF.

This clonotype appeared many times. This rearrangement joins TRBV7-6 to TRBJ2-7, with D perhaps TRBD1 or TRBD2 (5 bases each). Germline V gene lookup returns CDR1 SGHVS and CDR2 FNYEAQ. The CDR3 consists of 13 residues. V lost 1 base to trimming and J lost 5 bases, with 9 bases between them. The CDR3 bases are TGTGCCAGCAGCTTAGGGGGGTTAGACGAGCAGTACTTC. Translation: CASSLGGLDEQYF.

The table lists this clonotype with a few counts. CDR3 DNA sequence: TGTGCCAGCAGCTTAGAGCCCGGAACTACCGGGGAGCTGTTTTTT. Encoded protein: CASSLEPGTTGELFF. The chain joins TRBV7-9 to TRBJ2-2; D unclear. The germline V gene has CDR1 SEHNR and CDR2 FQNEAQ (reference sequence). Trimming took off 1 base at V and 5 bases at J, with 11 bases between the two ends. The CDR3 is 15 amino acids. Together with reference TRBV7-9 and TRBJ2-2, the CDR3 gives the full variable domain: DTGVSQNPRHKITKRGQNVTFRCDPISEHNRLYWYRQTLGQGPEFLTYFQNEAQLEKSRLLSDRFSAERPKGSFSTLEIQRTEQGDSAMYLCASSLEPGTTGELFFGEGSRLTVL.

This clonotype was counted at least ten times. The chain recombines TRBV7-8 with TRBJ2-1, with 9 nucleotides matching TRBD2. CDR1 SGHVS and CDR2 FQNEAQ come from the germline V gene. Trimming at V came to 3 bases and at J to 0 bases, leaving 9 bases not matched to a gene. The length of the CDR3 is 18 residues. The CDR3 DNA sequence: TGTGCCAGCAGCTTGCCGCTAGCGGGGTTCAGCTCCTACAATGAGCAGTTCTTC. Its protein is CASSLPLAGFSSYNEQFF.